This TCR beta chain comes out of a study of T cells in Graves' hyperthyroidism and ophthalmopathy. General study results and limits: The majority of expanded thyroid clonotypes above 0.001 also appeared in blood.

This clonotype was seen many times. The antigen is not known. Per germline, CDR1 MNHEY and CDR2 SVGAGI. This CDR3 spans 15 amino acids. The junction had 6 bases not matched to a gene; V was cut back by 4 bases and J by 6 bases. Amplification targeted TCR beta CDR3 regions from RNA transcripts. Primed by the HTBI set, a first-round RT-PCR was run on the TCR CDR3. Using its own MiXCR run on the multiplex PCR reads, TCRdb lists one record per CDR3 protein. The table lists under 300,000 distinct CDR3 sequences, 20% to 25% of them singletons. Hyperthyroidism had been newly diagnosed in patients aged 18 to 65, and its duration was under 2 months. Researchers barred patients who had uncontrolled infection, other autoimmune disease, pregnancy or lactation. Blood was obtained at the first hyperthyroidism diagnosis, which preceded any ophthalmopathy symptoms.

The sequenced sample consisted of blood. The TCR comes from a man between 40 and 49 years old with Graves' hyperthyroidism that later progressed to Graves' ophthalmopathy. This rearrangement joins TRBV6-5 to TRBJ2-7; 13 nucleotides match TRBD2. CDR3 in amino acids: CASSSTLAGGTEQYF. CDR3 sequence (DNA): TGTGCCAGCAGTTCCACACTAGCGGGAGGGACCGAGCAGTACTTC.